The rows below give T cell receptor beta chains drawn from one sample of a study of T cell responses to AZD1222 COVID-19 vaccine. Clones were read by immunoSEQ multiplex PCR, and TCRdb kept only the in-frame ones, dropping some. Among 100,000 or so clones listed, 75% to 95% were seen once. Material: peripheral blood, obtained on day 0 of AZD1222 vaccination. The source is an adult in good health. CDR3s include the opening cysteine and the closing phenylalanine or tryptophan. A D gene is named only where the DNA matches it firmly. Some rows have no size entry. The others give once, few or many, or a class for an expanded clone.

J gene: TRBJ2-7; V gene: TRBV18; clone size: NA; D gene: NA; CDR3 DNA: TGTGCCAGCTCCCCCGAAGGGAGGACCAGACCTTACGAGCAGTACTTC; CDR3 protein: CASSPEGRTRPYEQYF
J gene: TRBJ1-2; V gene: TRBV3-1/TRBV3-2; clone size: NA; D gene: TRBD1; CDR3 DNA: TGTGCCAGCAGCCAAGCCACAGGGGCGACGGGCTACACCTTC; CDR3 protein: CASSQATGATGYTF
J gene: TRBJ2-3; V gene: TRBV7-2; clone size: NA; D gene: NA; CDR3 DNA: TGTGCCAGCAGCTTAGGGGGGGCAGATACGCAGTATTTT; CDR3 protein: CASSLGGADTQYF
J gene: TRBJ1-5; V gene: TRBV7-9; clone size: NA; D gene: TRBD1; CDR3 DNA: TGTGCCAGCAGCTTAGGTCTAGGACAGGAATCAGATCAGCCCCAGCATTTT; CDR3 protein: CASSLGLGQESDQPQHF
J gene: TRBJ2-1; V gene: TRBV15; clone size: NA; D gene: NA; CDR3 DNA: TGTGCCACCAGGTATGGTAGTGAGCAGTTCTTC; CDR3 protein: CATRYGSEQFF
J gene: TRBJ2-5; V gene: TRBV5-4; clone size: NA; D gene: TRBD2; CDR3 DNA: TGTGCCAGCAGCCTAGGGTTCGGACTAGCGGGGGGGAGAGAGACCCAGTACTTC; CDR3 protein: CASSLGFGLAGGRETQYF
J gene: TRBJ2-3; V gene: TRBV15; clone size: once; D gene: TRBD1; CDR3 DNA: TGTGCCACCAGCAGCCAAGACAGGGGTGTCCGTGAAGATACGCAGTATTTT; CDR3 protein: CATSSQDRGVREDTQYF
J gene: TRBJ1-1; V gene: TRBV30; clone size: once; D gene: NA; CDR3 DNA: TGTGCCCGCATTGGGGCAAATCGGAACGAAGCTTTCTTT; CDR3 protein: CARIGANRNEAFF
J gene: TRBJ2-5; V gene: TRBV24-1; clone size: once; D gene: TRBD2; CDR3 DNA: TGTGCCACCAGTGATCCGGCTAGCGGGGGTTGGGGAGAGACCCAGTACTTC; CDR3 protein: CATSDPASGGWGETQYF
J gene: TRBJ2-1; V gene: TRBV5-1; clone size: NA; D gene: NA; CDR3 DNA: TGCGCCAGCAGCGCGGGGTTTGGAGTCGATGAGCAGTTCTTC; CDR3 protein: CASSAGFGVDEQFF
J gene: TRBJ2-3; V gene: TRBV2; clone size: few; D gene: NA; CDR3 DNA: TGTGCCCATGACTCCGGTTACGGGGAGTACACAGATACGCAGTATTTT; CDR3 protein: CAHDSGYGEYTDTQYF
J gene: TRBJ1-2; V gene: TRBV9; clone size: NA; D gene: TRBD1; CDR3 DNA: TGTGCCAGCAGCCCCTTTGGACAGGGAGTCAGTGGCTACACCTTC; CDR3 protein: CASSPFGQGVSGYTF